Each of the 18 T cell receptor beta chains below was sequenced from the same sample in a study of blood T cells in healthy people across ages. Primers used in a second PCR of about 7 to 12 cycles were a sample-barcoded 5' primer and a J-beta primer mix. MiXCR, applied by TCRdb to the 5' RACE reads, yields one record per CDR3 protein. Counted here are around 940,000 distinct CDR3 sequences, 45% to 60% occurring once; the ten biggest clones make up roughly a fifth. The sample comprised blood. The receptors were gathered from a woman aged 60-75 years in good health.

This clonotype was observed a handful of times. This chain links TRBV7-7 with TRBJ2-5; a possible D gene is TRBD1 (6 bases). This CDR3 has 14 residues. Trimming shortened V by 5 bases and J by 10 bases, and 20 bases separated the two germline ends. The germline CDR1 and CDR2 sequences are SSHAT and FNYEAQ (reference sequence). In DNA form, the CDR3 reads TGTGCCAGCAGCCCCGGACAGCCAGGGGTGGGCCAGTACTTC. As protein: CASSPGQPGVGQYF.

This clonotype came up many times. The chain joins TRBV29-1 to TRBJ2-3; 9 nucleotides agree with TRBD2. Germline V gene lookup returns CDR1 SQVTM and CDR2 ANQGSEA. The CDR3 loop spans 15 amino acids. J gave up 1 base and V 5 bases, and 7 bases lay outside the gene matches. CDR3 DNA sequence: TGCAGCGTTCGAGTAGCGGGAGCTGGCACAGATACGCAGTATTTT. Its protein is CSVRVAGAGTDTQYF.

The chain couples TRBV5-6 to TRBJ1-2, with D possibly matching TRBD1 (6 bases). Germline CDR1 is SGHDT and CDR2 is YYEEEE. With 4 bases removed from V and 4 bases from J, the gap between germline ends came to 14 bases. The CDR3 sequence is 14 residues long. The CDR3 here is CASSKNRAVYGYTF. As DNA, the CDR3 is TGTGCCAGCAGCAAGAACAGGGCGGTCTATGGCTACACCTTC.

This chain joins TRBV6-5 and TRBJ2-3, with D tentatively TRBD2 (5 bases). This CDR3 is built from 13 residues. Trimming removed 5 bases at V and 6 bases at J, with 12 bases between. Germline V CDR1 and CDR2: MNHEY, SVGAGI. The chain's CDR3 is CASSDQEVDTQYF. Here the CDR3 DNA reads TGTGCCAGCAGTGATCAGGAGGTGGATACGCAGTATTTT.

V and J are TRBV12-3 or TRBV12-4 and TRBJ1-5; 12 bases are a match to TRBD1. CDR3 length: 16 residues. With 5 bases clipped from V and 6 bases from J, the junction kept 8 bases outside the gene matches. CDR3 protein: CASSPSGQGAGQPQHF. The CDR3 nucleotides read TGTGCCAGCAGTCCCTCGGGACAGGGGGCTGGTCAGCCCCAGCATTTT.

The rearrangement links TRBV20-1 to TRBJ1-2; weak D call: TRBD1 (6 bases). The CDR3 totals 17 residues. From germline, CDR1 is DFQATT and CDR2 SNEGSKA (reference sequence). Trimming shortened V by 1 base and J by 5 bases, and 23 bases separated the two germline ends. CDR3: CSARGGGGTHVDYGYTF. The DNA for the CDR3 is TGCAGTGCTAGAGGGGGTGGGGGGACACACGTCGATTATGGCTACACCTTC.

This chain uses TRBV21-1 with TRBJ2-7; the DNA was not used to check the table's D call, TRBD1. TRBV21-1 is labeled a pseudogene. The CDR3 extends over 14 amino acids. The CDR3 sequence: CASSKGWTEYEQYF. The CDR3 DNA reads TGTGCCAGCAGCAAAGGGTGGACAGAATACGAGCAGTACTTC.

This clonotype has a handful of counts. The chain joins TRBV20-1 to TRBJ2-1; unclear D gene. The germline gives CDR1 DFQATT, CDR2 SNEGSKA (reference sequence). This CDR3 spans 14 amino acids. V was cut by 6 bases and J by 2 bases, with 14 bases left in between. CDR3 amino acids: CSALLRIPYNEQFF. CDR3 coding DNA: TGCAGTGCACTACTTAGGATCCCCTACAATGAGCAGTTCTTC.

This sequence joins TRBV15 and TRBJ1-1, with D unclear. Germline assignment: CDR1 LNHNV and CDR2 YYDKDF (reference sequence). The V end was cut by 3 bases, the J end by 0 bases, with 8 bases between. The CDR3 extends over 14 amino acids. CDR3 coding DNA: TGTGCCACCAGCAGTCACAGCTTGAACACTGAAGCTTTCTTT. This codes for CATSSHSLNTEAFF.

This chain joins TRBV13 and TRBJ2-7; 9 nucleotides line up with TRBD2. The V segment lost 6 bases and the J segment 10 bases; nucleotides outside the gene matches: 16. Germline CDR1 and CDR2: PRHDT and FYEKMQ (reference sequence). This CDR3 has 15 residues. The CDR3 spells CASRVRGRAEEAQYF. The CDR3 DNA reads TGTGCCAGCAGGGTGCGCGGGAGGGCCGAAGAGGCCCAGTACTTC.

This clonotype was counted only a few times. The rearrangement uses TRBV11-2 and TRBJ1-6; TRBD1 agrees at 9 bases. The V segment lost 6 bases and the J segment 10 bases; nucleotides outside the gene matches: 16. Per the germline V gene, CDR1 is SGHAT and CDR2 is FQNNGV. CDR3 length: 17 amino acids. The DNA of the CDR3 is TGTGCCAGCAGTCCCGGGACAGGGCATGTGAGGGGCTCACCCCTCCACTTT. Protein: CASSPGTGHVRGSPLHF.

The chain links TRBV9 to TRBJ2-5; D is perhaps TRBD2 (5 bases). The V gene lost 5 bases and the J gene lost 4 bases, with 12 bases spanning the gap. This CDR3 is built from 13 residues. Germline CDR1 reads SGDLS; CDR2 reads YYNGEE. The CDR3 bases are TGTGCCAGCAGACCTATGGGGAGAGAGACCCAGTACTTC. This sequence encodes CASRPMGRETQYF. The full variable domain, with the rest looked up from reference TRBV9 and TRBJ2-5, is DSGVTQTPKHLITATGQRVTLRCSPRSGDLSVYWYQQSLDQGLQFLIQYYNGEERAKGNILERFSAQQFPDLHSELNLSSLELGDSALYFCASRPMGRETQYFGPGTRLLVL.

This clonotype was seen at least ten times. The gene calls are TRBV29-1 and TRBJ1-4; a weak D match, TRBD1 (5 bases). V lost 6 bases and J 4 bases, leaving 18 bases between the germline ends. Germline V gives CDR1 SQVTM, CDR2 ANQGSEA. This CDR3 is 15 amino acids long. The CDR3 DNA follows: TGCAGCGTCCGTGGGGGGACTGAGGGTAATGAAAAACTGTTTTTT. The encoded protein is CSVRGGTEGNEKLFF. The full variable domain, rest sourced from reference TRBV29-1 and TRBJ1-4, is SAVISQKPSRDICQRGTSLTIQCQVDSQVTMMFWYRQQPGQSLTLIATANQGSEATYESGFVIDKFPISRPNLTFSTLTVSNMSPEDSSIYLCSVRGGTEGNEKLFFGSGTQLSVL.

V gene TRBV12-3 or TRBV12-4 combines with J gene TRBJ2-7, with D perhaps matching TRBD1 (6 bases). V lost 1 base and J lost 3, with 19 bases in between. The CDR3 sequence is 17 residues long. The DNA for the CDR3 is TGTGCCAGCAGTTTAGAAGTGGGATTGAGCAGGGGCTACGAGCAGTACTTC. Its translation: CASSLEVGLSRGYEQYF.

This clonotype was picked up a small number of times. V is TRBV4-1 and J is TRBJ1-2; D gene ambiguous. Germline lookup yields CDR1 MGHRA and CDR2 YSYEKL. Trimming pared 4 bases from V and 2 bases from J, leaving 14 bases between. The CDR3 loop spans 15 amino acids. The CDR3 is CASSLKWAENYGYTF. The CDR3 nucleotides are TGCGCCAGCAGCCTAAAGTGGGCAGAAAACTATGGCTACACCTTC.

The chain uses TRBV4-1 and TRBJ2-5; 10 nucleotides match TRBD2. The end of the DNA aligns better with TRBJ2-7, so the J call may be wrong. The CDR3 is 18 residues long. CDR1 and CDR2 (germline): MGHRA, YSYEKL. The CDR3 DNA follows: TGCGCCAGCAGCCAAGCCCTAGCGGGAGTTCCAGCCCGACACGAGCAGTACTTC. Encoded protein: CASSQALAGVPARHEQYF.

The chain couples TRBV20-1 to TRBJ1-2, with D tentatively TRBD1 (5 bases). The CDR3 is made up of 11 amino acids. The V end was cut by 3 bases, the J end by 8 bases, with 10 bases between. Germline CDR1 DFQATT, CDR2 SNEGSKA (reference sequence). CDR3 protein: CSARYQGGYTF. CDR3 nucleotides: TGCAGTGCTAGGTATCAGGGCGGCTACACCTTC.

This clonotype showed up just a few times. V and J are TRBV30 and TRBJ2-3, with no clear D. This CDR3 is 12 amino acids long. The V and J ends lost 2 bases and 6 bases respectively, with 9 bases between them. Germline assignment: CDR1 GTSNPN and CDR2 SVGIG (reference sequence). The CDR3 loop reads CAWSPTVDTQYF. The CDR3 nucleotides are TGTGCCTGGAGTCCCACGGTCGATACGCAGTATTTT.